The 3 T cell receptor beta chains below were found in one sample sequenced in a study of blood T cell repertoires in COVID-19. Clones were read by immunoSEQ multiplex PCR, and TCRdb kept only the in-frame ones, dropping some. The table shows fewer than 250,000 clones, with around four fifths occurring only once. Sample: peripheral blood. These receptors were obtained from a woman aged 50 to 60 with acute or convalescent COVID-19.

The chain has TRBV5-1 and TRBJ2-3, with a possible D match to TRBD2 (5 bases). The CDR3 covers 16 residues. Looked up from germline, CDR1 is SGHRS and CDR2 is YFSETQ. With 0 bases removed from V and 0 bases from J, the gap between germline ends came to 11 bases. CDR3 bases: TGCGCCAGCAGCTTGGGTCAGTGGACTAGCACAGATACGCAGTATTTT. It encodes CASSLGQWTSTDTQYF.

This clone was counted once. The chain is built from TRBV2 and TRBJ1-1; D gene uncertain. Trimming shortened V by 5 bases and J by 0 bases, and 10 bases separated the two germline ends. The CDR3 is made up of 14 amino acids. The V gene's germline CDR1 is SNHLY and CDR2 FYNNEI. Here the CDR3 reads CASSPVRMNTEAFF. The CDR3 DNA sequence: TGTGCCAGCAGTCCAGTAAGAATGAACACTGAAGCTTTCTTT. Complete variable domain (other parts from reference TRBV2 and TRBJ1-1): EPEVTQTPSHQVTQMGQEVILRCVPISNHLYFYWYRQILGQKVEFLVSFYNNEISEKSEIFDDQFSVERPDGSNFTLKIRSTKLEDSAMYFCASSPVRMNTEAFFGQGTRLTVV.

This clone appeared a single time. This chain connects TRBV14 to TRBJ1-4, with TRBD1 as a possible D gene (5 bases). The ends were cut back, 3 bases at V and 6 bases at J, with 8 bases in the middle. CDR3 length: 13 residues. Germline assignment: CDR1 SGHDN and CDR2 FVKESK. The chain's CDR3 is CASSHIRDEKLFF. CDR3 in DNA: TGTGCCAGCAGCCATATCAGGGATGAAAAACTGTTTTTT.